This T cell receptor beta chain was captured by sequencing in a study of PD-L1 blockade in urothelial cancer. Study context: Atezolizumab was started by patients around 2014 at 1,200 mg intravenously every 3 weeks. Median blood clonality was around 0.086, with 86,000 or so unique TCRs.

Trimming took off 0 bases at V and 8 bases at J, with 10 bases between the two ends. The CDR3 is 12 amino acids. Germline-derived CDR1 and CDR2 are GTSNPN and SVGIG (reference sequence). TCRdb's table, derived via immunoSEQ multiplex PCR, lists solely in-frame clones and lacks some. The repertoire holds approximately 63,000 clones, with 70% to 90% as singletons. Time point noted: pretreatment peripheral blood. This sample comprised PBMCs, obtained around atezolizumab (anti-PD-L1) treatment. This sequence originates from a man between 65 and 85 years old with urothelial cancer. The V and J genes are TRBV30 and TRBJ1-2; D gene unclear. The CDR3: CAWSVWREGYTF. The CDR3 coding sequence is TGTGCCTGGAGTGTTTGGAGGGAAGGCTACACCTTC.